This entry concerns a single TCR beta chain. This record belongs to a study of T-cell reconstitution after alpha-beta-depleted transplantation in children. During its preparation, the TCRbeta library received unique molecular identifiers. TCRdb recomputed calls from the PCR reads with MiXCR, one row per CDR3 protein. The sample has roughly 300,000 distinct CDR3 sequences, around a tenth seen once. The CDR3 length is 15 residues. V gave up 1 base and J gave up 1 base, with 10 bases separating them. The V call is TRBV12-3 or TRBV12-4, the J call TRBJ1-2; D is perhaps TRBD1 (5 bases). This TCR was recovered from a human donor who donated a stem cell graft to a child with acute lymphoblastic leukemia. This specimen was PBMCs from the stem cell graft donor, taken from the stem cell graft. DNA of the CDR3: TGTGCCAGCAGTTTAGATCGGGGGAGTAACTATGGCTACACCTTC. Protein: CASSLDRGSNYGYTF.